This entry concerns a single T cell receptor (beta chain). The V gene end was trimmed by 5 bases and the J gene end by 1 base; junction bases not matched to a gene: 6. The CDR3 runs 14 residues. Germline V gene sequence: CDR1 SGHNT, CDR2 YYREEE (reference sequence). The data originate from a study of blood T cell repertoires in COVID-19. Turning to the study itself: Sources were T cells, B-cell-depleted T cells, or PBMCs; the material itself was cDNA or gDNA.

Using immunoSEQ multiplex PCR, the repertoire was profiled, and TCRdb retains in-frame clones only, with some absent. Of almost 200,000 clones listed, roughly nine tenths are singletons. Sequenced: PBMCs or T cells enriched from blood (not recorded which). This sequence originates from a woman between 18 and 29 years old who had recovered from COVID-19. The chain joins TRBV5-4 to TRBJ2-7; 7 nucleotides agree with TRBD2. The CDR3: CASSMGGGSYEQYF. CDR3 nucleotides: TGTGCCAGCAGTATGGGGGGGGGATCCTACGAGCAGTACTTC.